The entry below describes one T cell receptor (beta chain). These data originate in a study of blood T cell repertoires in COVID-19. Study background: Italy, Spain and the United States were the sources of the convalescent and acute COVID-19 samples.

TCRdb's table, derived via immunoSEQ multiplex PCR, lists solely in-frame clones and lacks some. The table has approximately 210,000 clones, roughly 76% seen once. CDR1 is ENHRY and CDR2 is SYGVKD in the germline V gene. The CDR3 spans 15 residues. V was clipped by 4 bases and J by 5 bases; unmatched bases: 4. The TCR sequence derives from a human donor in a cohort sampled during active COVID-19. What was sequenced was peripheral blood. The chain uses TRBV10-3 and TRBJ2-2; 10 positions agree with TRBD2. The CDR3 bases are TGTGCCATCAGTGGCACTAGCGGGATAACCGGGGAGCTGTTTTTT. Amino acid sequence: CAISGTSGITGELFF.